This is a list of T cell receptor beta chains from one sample in a study of molecular identifiers for immune sequencing clone quantification. TCRdb re-called the PCR reads with MiXCR, one entry per CDR3 protein. The sample lists 88,000 or so distinct CDR3 sequences; roughly 21% were seen once. Sequenced sample: naive CD8+ T cells from blood, with Jurkat cell RNA spiked in. These receptors were collected from a human donor in good health. Some libraries in this study had Jurkat cell RNA spiked in. Each CDR3 is given with its conserved first and last residue. D genes are given only for firm matches. Size tells how often a clone was seen (once, few, many) or the class of an expanded clone, and some rows leave it out.

TRBJ2-1 | TRBD2 | TRBV7-9 | few | TGTGCCAGCAGCTTAAGCGGGGAGCGCAATGAGCAGTTCTTC | CASSLSGERNEQFF
TRBJ1-5 | . | TRBV6-1 | many | TGTGCCAGCAGTGTGGTCACAGGCAATCAGCCCCAGCATTTT | CASSVVTGNQPQHF
TRBJ2-1 | . | TRBV7-9 | many | TGTGCCAGCAGCCCCGGACTGCGTTGGCTCTTC | CASSPGLRWLF
TRBJ2-1 | TRBD2 | TRBV6-2/TRBV6-3 | . | TGTGCCAGCACCTACGCCCGACTAGCGGGAGACGATGAGCAGTTCTTC | CASTYARLAGDDEQFF
TRBJ1-1 | TRBD1 | TRBV29-1 | many | TGCAGCGCTCGACAGGGCTCGTACACTGAAGCTTTCTTT | CSARQGSYTEAFF
TRBJ2-5 | TRBD1 | TRBV6-1 | many | TGTGCCAGCAGTGGACAGGGGCAAGAGACCCAGTACTTC | CASSGQGQETQYF
TRBJ2-1 | . | TRBV6-2/TRBV6-3 | few | TGTGCCAGCAGTCCCTCCGGGACACCCTACAATGAGCAGTTCTTC | CASSPSGTPYNEQFF
TRBJ1-4 | . | TRBV4-2 | many | TGTGCCAGCCGACGTGTGGAAAGTAAAAATGAAAAACTGTTTTTT | CASRRVESKNEKLFF
TRBJ2-3 | . | TRBV7-6 | many | TGTGCCAGCAGCCCGAGAATTACAGATACGCAGTATTTT | CASSPRITDTQYF
TRBJ1-2 | TRBD1 | TRBV4-3 | . | TGCGCCAGCAGCCCTACTAGTAGGGACAGAGCTAACTATGGCTACACCTTC | CASSPTSRDRANYGYTF
TRBJ1-6 | . | TRBV6-1 | many | TGTGCCACCGCGGCCGATTCACCCCTCCACTTT | CATAADSPLHF
TRBJ2-3 | TRBD1 | TRBV3-1 | many | TGTGCCAGCAGCCCATACGCCGGGACAGGAGACAGGCCAGGTACGCAGTATTTT | CASSPYAGTGDRPGTQYF